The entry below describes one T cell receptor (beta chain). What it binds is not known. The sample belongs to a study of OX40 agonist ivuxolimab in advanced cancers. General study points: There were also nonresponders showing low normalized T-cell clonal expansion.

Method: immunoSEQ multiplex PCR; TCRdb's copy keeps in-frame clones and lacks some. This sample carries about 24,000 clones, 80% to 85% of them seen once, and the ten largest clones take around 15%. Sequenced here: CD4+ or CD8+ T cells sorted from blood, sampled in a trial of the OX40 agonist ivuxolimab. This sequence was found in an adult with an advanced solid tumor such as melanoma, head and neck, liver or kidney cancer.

The CDR3 spells CASSVAQGDYNEQFF. The CDR3 DNA is TGTGCCAGCAGCGTAGCCCAGGGGGACTACAATGAGCAGTTCTTC. V gene TRBV9 combines with J gene TRBJ2-1, with 7 nucleotides matching TRBD1. Trimming at V came to 0 bases and at J to 3 bases, leaving 3 bases not matched to a gene. Germline CDR1 reads SGDLS; CDR2 reads YYNGEE. There are 15 residues in the CDR3.